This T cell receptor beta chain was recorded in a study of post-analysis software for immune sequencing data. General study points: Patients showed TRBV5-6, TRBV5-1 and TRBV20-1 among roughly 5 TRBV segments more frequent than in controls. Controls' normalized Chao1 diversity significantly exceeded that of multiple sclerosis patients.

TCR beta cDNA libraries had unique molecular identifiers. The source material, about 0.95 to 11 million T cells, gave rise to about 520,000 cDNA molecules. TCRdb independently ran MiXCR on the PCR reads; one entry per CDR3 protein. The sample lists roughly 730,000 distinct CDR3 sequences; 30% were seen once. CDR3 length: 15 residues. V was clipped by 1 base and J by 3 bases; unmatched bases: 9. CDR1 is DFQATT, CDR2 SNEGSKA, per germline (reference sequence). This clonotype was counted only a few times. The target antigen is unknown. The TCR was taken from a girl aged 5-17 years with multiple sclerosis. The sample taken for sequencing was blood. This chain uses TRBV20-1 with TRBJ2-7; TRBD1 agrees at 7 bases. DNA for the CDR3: TGCAGTGCTAGAGTACCGGGACAGAAGTACTACGAGCAGTACTTC. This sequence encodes CSARVPGQKYYEQYF.